This is a list of T cell receptor beta chains from one sample in a study of cytomegalovirus exposure and HLA in healthy donors. Sequencing was performed with immunoSEQ multiplex PCR; in TCRdb, only in-frame clones are kept and a portion is missing. The sample carries 110,000 to 150,000 clones, approximately 82% recorded once. The sequencing sample was made of PBMCs. The receptors shown here come from a middle-aged woman in good health and CMV-seronegative. CDR3s include the opening cysteine and the closing phenylalanine or tryptophan. D genes are given only for firm matches. Only some rows state a clone size, as once, few, many or a class for expanded clones.

>.|TRBV10-3|.|12|TRBJ1-3
CAIASSGNTIYF
TGTGCCATCGCCAGCTCTGGAAACACCATATATTTT
>.|TRBV4-1|.|13|TRBJ2-7
CASSQVAGWEQYF
TGCGCCAGCAGCCAAGTGGCGGGGTGGGAGCAGTACTTC
>.|TRBV27|.|18|TRBJ1-6
CASSLSPTSRGLNSPLHF
TGTGCCAGCAGTTTATCTCCCACATCTCGGGGTCTCAATTCACCCCTCCACTTT
>.|TRBV7-9|TRBD2|15|TRBJ2-7
CASSQTSGRDWEQYF
TGTGCCAGCAGTCAGACTAGCGGGAGGGATTGGGAGCAGTACTTC
>.|TRBV7-9|.|14|TRBJ2-1
CASSAVESYNEQFF
TGTGCCAGCAGCGCCGTTGAGAGTTACAATGAGCAGTTCTTC
>.|TRBV11-3|TRBD1|13|TRBJ2-1
CASSWDRDNEQFF
TGTGCCAGCAGCTGGGACAGGGACAATGAGCAGTTCTTC
>.|TRBV27|.|16|TRBJ1-2
CASSPSSGRVFYGYTF
TGTGCCAGCAGTCCCTCCTCCGGCAGGGTCTTCTATGGCTACACCTTC
>.|TRBV7-2|.|14|TRBJ2-5
CASSSQGPGETQYF
TGTGCCAGCAGCTCCCAGGGCCCCGGGGAGACCCAGTACTTC
>.|TRBV4-2|.|13|TRBJ2-7
CASRPDSSYEQYF
TGTGCCAGCAGGCCGGACAGCTCCTACGAGCAGTACTTC
>.|TRBV9|.|13|TRBJ2-7
CASSVGQSYEQYF
TGTGCCAGCAGCGTAGGACAGTCCTACGAGCAGTACTTC
>.|TRBV19|.|15|TRBJ2-5
CASTGSGQGPETQYF
TGTGCCAGTACTGGATCAGGGCAGGGGCCAGAGACCCAGTACTTC
>.|TRBV11-3|TRBD1|14|TRBJ1-1
CASSPDRVNTEAFF
TGTGCCAGCAGCCCTGACAGGGTGAACACTGAGGCTTTCTTT
>.|TRBV5-6|.|15|TRBJ1-1
CASSLARQGRTEAFF
TGTGCCAGCAGCTTGGCCCGTCAGGGCAGAACTGAAGCTTTCTTT
>.|TRBV28|.|13|TRBJ2-7
CASSLVGITEQYF
TGTGCCAGCAGTTTGGTCGGGATAACCGAGCAGTACTTC
>once|TRBV4-3|TRBD2|20|TRBJ2-1
CASSQTTSGRVPGFGDEQFF
TGCGCCAGCAGCCAGACGACTAGCGGGAGGGTACCCGGATTTGGGGATGAGCAGTTCTTC
>.|TRBV7-9|TRBD1|15|TRBJ1-5
CASSFETGGEGPQHF
TGTGCCAGCAGCTTCGAGACAGGGGGCGAAGGGCCCCAGCATTTT
>.|TRBV7-3|.|13|TRBJ2-5
CASSLEVWETQYF
TGTGCCAGCAGCTTAGAGGTTTGGGAGACCCAGTACTTC
>.|TRBV5-8|TRBD2|17|TRBJ2-7
CASSPLWTSGFSYEQYF
TGTGCCAGCAGCCCCCTGTGGACTAGCGGATTCTCCTACGAGCAGTACTTC
>.|TRBV6-5|.|15|TRBJ1-3
CASSYGGSRQNTIYF
TGTGCCAGCAGTTACGGGGGGAGCCGGCAAAACACCATATATTTT
>.|TRBV5-4|TRBD2|16|TRBJ2-3
CASSQRLAVGTDTQYF
TGTGCCAGCAGCCAACGACTAGCGGTAGGCACAGATACGCAGTATTTT
>.|TRBV4-1|.|16|TRBJ1-6
CASSQVGGGPNSPLHF
TGCGCCAGCAGCCAAGTGGGAGGCGGACCAAATTCACCCCTCCACTTT
>few|TRBV28|.|16|TRBJ2-7
CASSHTRGLDVYEQYF
TGTGCCAGCAGTCATACAAGGGGCCTCGACGTCTACGAGCAGTACTTC